The 31 T cell receptor beta chains below were found in one sample sequenced in a study of T cells in women clearing cervical HPV infection. The table came from immunoSEQ multiplex PCR; TCRdb's copy has only in-frame clones and leaves some out. Reported are 45,000 to 50,000 clones; the ten largest clones contain under 40%. The sample taken for sequencing was blood buffy coat. These receptors were taken from a woman between 18 and 70 years old with a cervical HPV16 infection that either progressed to CIN3+ or cleared (not recorded which).

On this clone itself: The sequence runs out 3 residues before the end of the CDR3; the remainder is reconstructed from the germline J gene. The chain has TRBV19 and TRBJ1-2; D is unclear. The CDR3 contains 11 residues. In germline, CDR1 is LNHDA, CDR2 SQIVND (reference sequence). The CDR3 bases that were read are TGTGCCAGTTTCGGGGTGAGGGGC. This codes for CASFGVRG. Given in full, the CDR3 is CASFGVRGYTF.

The CDR3 bases that were read are TGTGCCTGGAGTGTGACAGGGGTTTGGAATTCACCG. Its translation: CAWSVTGVWNSP. The whole CDR3 protein is CAWSVTGVWNSPLFF. This sequence joins TRBV30 and TRBJ2-2; 8 nucleotides line up with TRBD1. The read is 3 residues too short to cover the CDR3 end, so that end is filled in from the germline J gene. The CDR3 contains 15 residues. In germline, CDR1 is GTSNPN, CDR2 SVGIG (reference sequence).

The CDR3 here is CSARGPSSNIQYF. The part of the CDR3 DNA that was read is TGCAGTGCTAGGGGCCCGTCTTCCAACATT. The genes are TRBV20-1 and TRBJ2-4, with D uncertain. The CDR3 goes on 3 residues after the read ends, and that part is filled in from the germline J gene. The germline gives CDR1 DFQATT, CDR2 SNEGSKA (reference sequence). V dropped 3 bases and J dropped 7 bases, with 13 bases sitting between them. The length of the CDR3 is 13 residues.

A note on this clone: The read falls 3 residues short of the CDR3 end, and the missing part is taken from the germline J gene. This chain connects TRBV7-6 to TRBJ2-2; 8 nucleotides agree with TRBD2. V was pared by 5 bases and J by 9 bases, with 11 bases of the junction left unmatched. Germline V gene lookup returns CDR1 SGHVS and CDR2 FNYEAQ. The CDR3 extends over 15 amino acids. Here the CDR3 reads CASSPGSGRVRELFF. The CDR3 bases that were read are TGTGCCAGCAGCCCCGGGAGCGGGAGAGTGAGGGAG.

This clone is identified as medium-sized from frequency. Coverage ceases 3 residues before the CDR3 finishes, and the germline J gene fills in the end. V and J are TRBV12-3 or TRBV12-4 and TRBJ2-7; TRBD1 might be the D (5 bases). V was cut by 4 bases and J by 3 bases, with 13 bases left in between. CDR3 length: 14 residues. The CDR3 here is CASSSSQGFYEQYF. CDR3 DNA (partial): TGTGCCAGCAGTTCCAGCCAGGGTTTCTACGAG.

Of note for this clone: The CDR3 end falls 3 residues outside the read, so it is completed with the germline J gene. The genes are TRBV19 and TRBJ2-3; possible D gene TRBD2, 5 bases. The CDR3 is made up of 14 amino acids. Germline loops: CDR1 LNHDA, CDR2 SQIVND (reference sequence). CDR3 residues: CASSISVAWETQYF. The sequenced CDR3 bases are TGTGCCAGTAGTATTAGCGTCGCCTGGGAGACG.

On this clone itself: From the germline J gene comes the end of the CDR3, since the read stops 3 residues before it. The chain recombines TRBV7-9 with TRBJ1-1, with D possibly matching TRBD1 (6 bases). V was trimmed by 5 bases and J by 7 bases, leaving 14 bases between them. The germline gives CDR1 SEHNR, CDR2 FQNEAQ (reference sequence). This CDR3 has 13 residues. The chain's CDR3 is CASSPIQGGEAFF. The DNA read from the CDR3 is TGTGCCAGCAGCCCAATACAGGGAGGTGAA. Supplemented by reference TRBV7-9 and TRBJ1-1, the full variable domain reads DTGVSQNPRHKITKRGQNVTFRCDPISEHNRLYWYRQTLGQGPEFLTYFQNEAQLEKSRLLSDRFSAERPKGSFSTLEIQRTEQGDSAMYLCASSPIQGGEAFFGQGTRLTVV.

With respect to this clone: The read ends 3 residues early relative to the CDR3; the germline J gene fills the gap. The chain joins TRBV7-2 to TRBJ1-2; D might be TRBD1 (5 bases). The CDR3 spans 15 residues. CDR1 is SGHTA and CDR2 is FQGNSA in the germline V gene. Trimming took 2 bases from V and 7 from J, leaving 17 bases between them. Incomplete CDR3 DNA: TGTGCCAGCAGCTTAAGAGCGGGCCAGGGTATTGGC. It yields the protein CASSLRAGQGIG. The whole CDR3 reads CASSLRAGQGIGYTF.

Comments on this clone: The read stops 3 residues short of the end of the CDR3; the missing end is completed from the germline J gene. The rearrangement uses TRBV5-4 and TRBJ2-3; 9 nucleotides align to TRBD2. J was trimmed by 2 bases and V by 3 bases; bases with no gene match: 7. The germline CDR1 and CDR2 sequences are SGHNT and YYREEE (reference sequence). The CDR3 extends over 16 amino acids. Here the CDR3 reads CASSSTAGGNTDTQYF. The CDR3 DNA, read in part, is TGTGCCAGCAGCTCTACAGCGGGGGGCAACACAGATACG.

Comments on this clone: The read gets to within 3 residues of the CDR3 end, and the germline J gene fills in the rest. The V gene is TRBV7-9, the J gene TRBJ1-5, with 10 bases identical to TRBD1. The V segment lost 5 bases and the J segment 5 bases; nucleotides outside the gene matches: 6. The germline gives CDR1 SEHNR, CDR2 FQNEAQ (reference sequence). The CDR3 loop spans 15 amino acids. The chain's CDR3 is CASSPSGQGYQPQHF. The CDR3 DNA, read in part, is TGTGCCAGCAGCCCTTCGGGACAGGGGTATCAGCCC.

A note on this clone: Read coverage stops 3 residues before the CDR3 terminus; the germline J gene supplies the remainder. The gene calls are TRBV10-3 and TRBJ2-7; D might be TRBD1 (6 bases). Trimming cost V 0 bases and J 2 bases, with 14 bases left between them. This CDR3 has 16 amino acids. Germline V CDR1 and CDR2: ENHRY, SYGVKD. Partial CDR3 DNA: TGTGCCATCAGTGAGTCGAAGGGACAAGTCCCCTACGAG. It encodes CAISESKGQVPYE. The complete CDR3 sequence is CAISESKGQVPYEQYF.

Comment on this clone: The read falls 3 residues short of the CDR3 end, and the missing part is taken from the germline J gene. The V and J genes are TRBV10-3 and TRBJ2-7; the D gene is possibly TRBD2 (7 bases). With 3 bases removed from V and 2 bases from J, the gap between germline ends came to 11 bases. Germline CDR1 and CDR2: ENHRY and SYGVKD. The CDR3 totals 14 residues. The sequenced part of the CDR3 DNA is TGTGCCATCAGTGAAGGGGGGGCCACCTACGAG. This codes for CAISEGGATYE. The entire CDR3 protein reads CAISEGGATYEQYF.

On this clone: Read coverage stops 3 residues before the CDR3 terminus; the germline J gene supplies the remainder. The chain recombines TRBV19 with TRBJ1-2; the match to TRBD1 covers 7 bases. Losses at the gene ends were 3 bases for V and 1 base for J; bases not matched to a gene: 5. The CDR3 totals 15 residues. Germline values: CDR1 LNHDA, CDR2 SQIVND (reference sequence). The part of the CDR3 DNA that was read is TGTGCCAGTAGTATCTCCTACAGGGGTAACTATGGC. Amino acid sequence: CASSISYRGNYG. In full, the CDR3 is CASSISYRGNYGYTF.

Comment on this clone: The read halts 3 residues ahead of the CDR3 end, with the missing end drawn from the germline J gene. The V call is TRBV7-3, the J call TRBJ2-3; 11 bases match TRBD1. The V gene's germline CDR1 is SGHTA and CDR2 FQGTGA. The length of the CDR3 is 16 residues. V shed 3 bases and J 0 bases; nucleotides not matched to a gene: 2. The CDR3 DNA, read in part, is TGTGCCAGCAGCTTGGGGACAGGGGGGAGCACAGATACG. Protein sequence: CASSLGTGGSTDT. In full, the CDR3 is CASSLGTGGSTDTQYF.

On this clone itself: The read terminates 3 residues before the CDR3 end, so the remaining end is supplied by the germline J gene. V is TRBV19 and J is TRBJ2-2, with D possibly TRBD1 on 5 matching bases. The CDR3 runs 15 residues. Germline CDR1 and CDR2: LNHDA and SQIVND (reference sequence). Trimming took off 6 bases at V and 2 bases at J, with 13 bases between the two ends. CDR3 residues: CASRKFGQNTGELFF. CDR3 bases read: TGTGCCAGTAGGAAATTCGGACAAAACACCGGGGAG. The variable domain in full, with the rest retrieved from reference TRBV19 and TRBJ2-2, is DGGITQSPKYLFRKEGQNVTLSCEQNLNHDAMYWYRQDPGQGLRLIYYSQIVNDFQKGDIAEGYSVSREKKESFPLTVTSAQKNPTAFYLCASRKFGQNTGELFFGEGSRLTVL.

Turning to this clone: The read falls 3 residues short of the CDR3 end, and the missing part is taken from the germline J gene. This sequence joins TRBV7-8 and TRBJ2-7, with 11 nucleotides matching TRBD2. V lost 3 bases to trimming and J lost 3 bases; unmatched junction nucleotides: 7. The V gene's germline CDR1 is SGHVS and CDR2 FQNEAQ. The CDR3 length is 16 residues. The chain's CDR3 is CASSLGLAENYYEQYF. CDR3 DNA, as far as it was read: TGTGCCAGCAGCTTGGGACTAGCGGAGAATTACTACGAG.

A word on this clone: The read falls 3 residues short of the CDR3 end, and the missing part is taken from the germline J gene. The rearrangement links TRBV7-8 to TRBJ2-3; possibly TRBD2 for D (6 bases). The CDR3 has 14 amino acids. CDR1 is SGHVS, CDR2 FQNEAQ, per germline. The part of the CDR3 DNA that was read is TGTGCCAGCAGCGAAGGCGCGGGGCTAGAGACG. As protein: CASSEGAGLET. The whole CDR3 sequence reads CASSEGAGLETQYF.

Comment on this clone: The read finishes 3 residues shy of the CDR3 end, and the germline J gene is used to complete it. V usage is TRBV30 and J usage is TRBJ2-2; the D gene is possibly TRBD1 (5 bases). Germline V gene lookup returns CDR1 GTSNPN and CDR2 SVGIG (reference sequence). The CDR3 is made up of 17 amino acids. Partial CDR3 DNA: TGTGCCTGGAGTGTATATCCCCAAGCACAGGCAAATTCACCG. Translation: CAWSVYPQAQANSP. The full CDR3 protein reads CAWSVYPQAQANSPLFF.

Details on this clone: The read falls 3 residues short of the CDR3 end, and the missing part is taken from the germline J gene. V and J are TRBV19 and TRBJ2-5; tentative D call: TRBD1 (5 bases). This CDR3 contains 15 residues. V was pared by 6 bases and J by 4 bases, with 18 bases between. Per the germline V gene, CDR1 is LNHDA and CDR2 is SQIVND (reference sequence). The CDR3 loop reads CASSSPSGSRETQYF. The sequenced part of the CDR3 DNA is TGTGCCAGTAGCTCACCATCAGGGTCCAGAGAGACC.

Concerning this clone itself: Read sequence stops 3 residues before the CDR3 end, and the germline J gene provides the missing end. This chain links TRBV7-8 with TRBJ1-5; TRBD1 agrees at 9 bases. With V trimmed by 0 bases and J by 8 bases, 5 bases remained unmatched. The CDR3 totals 15 residues. CDR1 SGHVS and CDR2 FQNEAQ come from the germline V gene. This CDR3 is CASSLARTGDEPQHF. Partial CDR3 DNA: TGTGCCAGCAGCTTAGCGCGGACAGGGGATGAGCCC.

With respect to this clone: At one end, the junction sequence differs from germline, possibly due to a read error. Sequencing ends 3 residues short of the CDR3 end; the germline J gene provides the rest. The chain couples TRBV4-2 to TRBJ2-2; no definite D call. CDR1 is LGHNA and CDR2 is YNFKEQ in the germline V gene. The CDR3 spans 16 residues. The DNA read from the CDR3 is TGCGCCAGCAGCCAAGGTTCTGTCGTGAACACCGGGGAG. Amino acids: CASSQGSVVNTGE. The entire CDR3 protein reads CASSQGSVVNTGELFF.

For this clone: The CDR3 end lies 3 residues beyond the end of the read and is filled in from the germline J gene. The V call is TRBV5-4, the J call TRBJ1-2; D is unresolved. There are 13 residues in the CDR3. V shed 0 bases and J shed 2 bases, with 5 bases lying between them. The germline V gene has CDR1 SGHNT and CDR2 YYREEE (reference sequence). The part of the CDR3 DNA that was read is TGTGCCAGCAGCTTGGCCGGGAACTATGGC. Translating it yields CASSLAGNYG. The whole CDR3 sequence is CASSLAGNYGYTF.

Remarks on this clone: The observed sequence ends 3 residues before the CDR3 terminus, with the missing tail filled in from the germline J gene. V and J are TRBV12-3 or TRBV12-4 and TRBJ2-3, with a tentative D call TRBD2 (6 bases). V was shortened by 3 bases and J by 2 bases, with 15 bases between the two germline ends. The CDR3 covers 16 residues. CDR3 protein: CASSFGGGVSTDTQYF. The CDR3 DNA, read in part, is TGTGCCAGCAGTTTTGGAGGAGGGGTTTCCACAGATACG.

To note about this clone: The CDR3 end lies 3 residues beyond the end of the read and is filled in from the germline J gene. The gene calls are TRBV10-1 and TRBJ2-7; D possibly corresponds to TRBD1 (6 bases). The CDR3 consists of 13 residues. The germline V gene encodes CDR1 WNHNN and CDR2 SYGVQD (reference sequence). V lost 10 bases to trimming and J lost 1 base, with 14 bases between them. CDR3 protein: CATMGQGSYEQYF. Incomplete CDR3 DNA: TGCGCCACCATGGGCCAGGGGTCCTACGAG.

To note about this clone: The read falls 3 residues short of the CDR3 end, and the missing part is taken from the germline J gene. This chain links TRBV7-9 with TRBJ2-7; TRBD2 aligns across 12 bases. The V segment lost 4 bases and the J segment 3 bases; nucleotides outside the gene matches: 4. The CDR3 covers 15 residues. From germline, CDR1 is SEHNR and CDR2 FQNEAQ (reference sequence). The CDR3 DNA, read in part, is TGTGCCAGCAGCTACAGACTAGCGGGGGTCTACGAG. Protein product: CASSYRLAGVYE. The entire CDR3 protein reads CASSYRLAGVYEQYF.

As to this clone: The read terminates 3 residues ahead of where the CDR3 ends, so the germline J gene completes it. V is TRBV29-1 and J is TRBJ1-1, with TRBD1 matching 11 bases. CDR3 size: 14 residues. Germline V lookup: CDR1 SQVTM, CDR2 ANQGSEA. The V segment lost 0 bases and the J segment 4 bases; nucleotides outside the gene matches: 1. The CDR3 bases that were read are TGCAGCGTTGAAGAAGGGACAGGGGGCACTGAA. It specifies CSVEEGTGGTE. The complete CDR3 protein is CSVEEGTGGTEAFF.

As concerns this clone: The CDR3 end is not reached by the read, which stops 3 residues before it; the germline J gene fills it in. This chain joins TRBV19 and TRBJ1-4; D perhaps matches TRBD1 (6 bases). The ends were cut back, 1 base at V and 1 base at J, with 13 bases in the middle. The CDR3 loop spans 17 amino acids. Germline V gives CDR1 LNHDA, CDR2 SQIVND (reference sequence). CDR3 protein: CASSIVGGRRTNEKLFF. The sequenced part of the CDR3 DNA is TGTGCCAGTAGTATAGTCGGGGGGCGGCGAACTAATGAAAAA. Together with reference TRBV19 and TRBJ1-4, the CDR3 gives the full variable domain: DGGITQSPKYLFRKEGQNVTLSCEQNLNHDAMYWYRQDPGQGLRLIYYSQIVNDFQKGDIAEGYSVSREKKESFPLTVTSAQKNPTAFYLCASSIVGGRRTNEKLFFGSGTQLSVL.

Details on this clone: The sequence runs out 3 residues before the end of the CDR3; the remainder is reconstructed from the germline J gene. The V and J genes are TRBV5-1 and TRBJ2-6; tentative D call: TRBD2 (6 bases). V was trimmed by 2 bases and J by 4 bases, leaving 13 bases between them. Germline V lookup: CDR1 SGHRS, CDR2 YFSETQ. CDR3 length equals 16 residues. The sequenced CDR3 bases are TGCGCCAGCAGCTTAAGCCGGGGGTCAGGGGCCAACGTC. Amino acids: CASSLSRGSGANV. The whole CDR3 sequence is CASSLSRGSGANVLTF.

For this clone: Sequencing ends 3 residues short of the CDR3 end; the germline J gene provides the rest. This chain joins TRBV30 and TRBJ2-3; 10 bases fit TRBD1. V dropped 1 base and J dropped 3; count of bases not matched to a gene: 4. CDR1 and CDR2 (germline): GTSNPN, SVGIG (reference sequence). The CDR3 has 15 amino acids. CDR3 DNA, as far as it was read: TGTGCCTGGAGTGCTGACAGGGGGCTTACAGATACG. Translation gives CAWSADRGLTDT. The full-length CDR3 reads as CAWSADRGLTDTQYF.

Points on this clone: From the germline J gene comes the end of the CDR3, since the read stops 3 residues before it. The rearrangement joins TRBV7-9 to TRBJ2-3; unclear D gene. V shed 2 bases and J shed 3 bases, with 9 bases lying between them. The CDR3 sequence is 14 residues long. CDR1 and CDR2 from the germline V gene are SEHNR and FQNEAQ (reference sequence). The covered CDR3 bases are TGTGCCAGCAGCTTACAGTACCCGACAGATACG. Residues: CASSLQYPTDT. The whole CDR3 protein reads CASSLQYPTDTQYF.

CDR3 DNA, as far as it was read: TGTGCCAGCAGCTTATTTCCTGGACTTGCACTTGGGGAGACG. Its translation: CASSLFPGLALGET. The entire CDR3 protein is CASSLFPGLALGETQYF. The chain joins TRBV7-8 to TRBJ2-3; D may be TRBD2 (5 bases). The read terminates 3 residues before the CDR3 end, so the remaining end is supplied by the germline J gene. Germline CDR1 and CDR2: SGHVS and FQNEAQ. The CDR3 length is 17 residues.